Below, 15 T cell receptor beta chains from the same sample are listed, as sequenced in a study of OX40 agonist ivuxolimab in advanced cancers. Sequencing was performed with immunoSEQ multiplex PCR; in TCRdb, only in-frame clones are kept and a portion is missing. Of tens of thousands of clones listed, roughly nine tenths are singletons. The sample in question was CD4+ or CD8+ T cells sorted from blood, obtained in a trial of the OX40 agonist ivuxolimab. The receptors here all came from an adult with an advanced solid tumor such as melanoma, head and neck, liver or kidney cancer.

This sequence joins TRBV7-9 and TRBJ2-3; the match to TRBD2 covers 7 bases. The CDR3 has 13 amino acids. CDR1 is SEHNR, CDR2 FQNEAQ, per germline (reference sequence). V was pared by 4 bases and J by 10 bases, with 8 bases of the junction left unmatched. CDR3 sequence (DNA): TGTGCCAGCAGCTCCTCCCTAGCGGCAGCGCAGTATTTT. Amino acids: CASSSSLAAAQYF.

The chain combines TRBV7-9 with TRBJ2-6, with D hard to call. V was cut by 8 bases and J by 1 base, with 6 bases left in between. Germline V gene data show CDR1 as SEHNR and CDR2 as FQNEAQ (reference sequence). This CDR3 region has 13 residues. CDR3 amino acids: CASPVSGANVLTF. The DNA of the CDR3 is TGTGCCAGCCCCGTTTCTGGGGCCAACGTCCTGACTTTC.

The V call is TRBV19, the J call TRBJ2-1, with D hard to call. Trimming removed 6 bases at V and 10 bases at J, with 22 bases between. This CDR3 spans 15 amino acids. Germline values: CDR1 LNHDA, CDR2 SQIVND (reference sequence). DNA of the CDR3: TGTGCCAGTAGGAGCCCCTACCCACTACAATACGAGCAGTTCTTC. Protein: CASRSPYPLQYEQFF.

The V gene is TRBV1, the J gene TRBJ2-3; the table assigns TRBD2, which was not confirmed against the DNA. TRBV1 is labeled a pseudogene. This CDR3 is built from 15 residues. As DNA, the CDR3 is TGCACCAGCAGCAGGCGGACTAGCGGGGGAGATACGCAGTATTTT. Translated: CTSSRRTSGGDTQYF.

This clone has more than one count but fewer than ten. The chain links TRBV19 to TRBJ1-3; the D is unclear. This CDR3 has 12 amino acids. The V and J ends lost 6 bases and 4 bases respectively, with 7 bases between them. Germline values: CDR1 LNHDA, CDR2 SQIVND (reference sequence). CDR3 amino acids: CASRRSGNTIYF. The CDR3 DNA reads as TGTGCCAGTAGGCGTAGCGGAAACACCATATATTTT.

The chain joins TRBV28 to TRBJ1-1, with a weak D call TRBD1 (5 bases). V was pared by 4 bases and J by 5 bases, with 11 bases between. The CDR3 spans 13 residues. Germline CDR1 MDHEN, CDR2 SYDVKM. CDR3 DNA: TGTGCCAGCAGTTGGGAGGGGATGACTGAAGCTTTCTTT. It codes for CASSWEGMTEAFF.

This clone turned up a few times. CDR3: CASSLWQGAGNTIYF. The CDR3 DNA reads as TGTGCCAGCAGCTTGTGGCAGGGGGCAGGGAACACCATATATTTT. The chain recombines TRBV7-2 with TRBJ1-3, with TRBD1 matching 8 bases. V shed 3 bases, J shed 7 bases, and the junction held 8 bases outside the gene matches. CDR1 is SGHTA, CDR2 FQGNSA, per germline. The CDR3 loop spans 15 amino acids.

This clone was detected once. The chain joins TRBV5-5 to TRBJ1-5; TRBD1 agrees at 8 bases. Trimming took 0 bases from V and 4 from J; bases not matched to a gene: 3. This CDR3 region has 15 residues. Germline V CDR1 and CDR2: SGHKS, YYEKEE (reference sequence). CDR3 protein: CASSLVTGVNQPQHF. The CDR3 DNA sequence: TGTGCCAGCAGCTTGGTGACAGGGGTAAATCAGCCCCAGCATTTT. The full variable domain, completed using reference TRBV5-5 and TRBJ1-5, is DAGVTQSPTHLIKTRGQQVTLRCSPISGHKSVSWYQQVLGQGPQFIFQYYEKEERGRGNFPDRFSARQFPNYSSELNVNALLLGDSALYLCASSLVTGVNQPQHFGDGTRLSIL.

The chain combines TRBV5-5 with TRBJ2-7; 8 bases map to TRBD2. The length of the CDR3 is 15 residues. V lost 2 bases to trimming and J lost 3 bases; unmatched junction nucleotides: 7. Per germline, CDR1 SGHKS and CDR2 YYEKEE (reference sequence). The chain's CDR3 is CASSLSGTSVYEQYF. CDR3 DNA sequence: TGTGCCAGCAGCTTATCCGGGACTAGTGTCTACGAGCAGTACTTC.

The chain couples TRBV18 to TRBJ2-5; 10 bases fit TRBD2. The CDR3 spans 14 residues. V gave up 3 bases and J gave up 3 bases; unmatched junction bases: 1. Germline V gives CDR1 KGHSH, CDR2 LQKENI. Written as DNA, the CDR3 is TGTGCCAGCTCACCCCTAGCGGGAGAAGAGACCCAGTACTTC. It translates to CASSPLAGEETQYF.

This clone was observed once. The chain joins TRBV18 to TRBJ2-2, with 9 positions matching TRBD1. Germline loops: CDR1 KGHSH, CDR2 LQKENI. The CDR3 sequence is 16 residues long. The junction had 4 bases not matched to a gene; V was cut back by 3 bases and J by 2 bases. The CDR3 bases are TGTGCCAGCTCACCCCCGGGACAGGGAAACACCGGGGAGCTGTTTTTT. This codes for CASSPPGQGNTGELFF.

This chain connects TRBV5-4 to TRBJ2-6; 9 bases agree with TRBD1. V lost 7 bases and J lost 1; bases outside the gene matches: 6. The CDR3 consists of 16 residues. Germline CDR1 is SGHNT and CDR2 is YYREEE (reference sequence). This CDR3 reads CASGGQGPSGANVLTF. CDR3 in DNA: TGTGCCAGCGGAGGACAGGGGCCGTCTGGGGCCAACGTCCTGACTTTC.

The chain has TRBV7-9 and TRBJ1-1; D unclear. The CDR3 loop spans 14 amino acids. V lost 5 bases to trimming and J lost 1 base, with 11 bases between them. Germline V gene lookup returns CDR1 SEHNR and CDR2 FQNEAQ (reference sequence). This CDR3 reads CASSRRTGNTEAFF. CDR3 in DNA: TGTGCCAGCAGCCGCAGGACCGGGAACACTGAAGCTTTCTTT. Full variable domain (remainder filled in from reference TRBV7-9 and TRBJ1-1): DTGVSQNPRHKITKRGQNVTFRCDPISEHNRLYWYRQTLGQGPEFLTYFQNEAQLEKSRLLSDRFSAERPKGSFSTLEIQRTEQGDSAMYLCASSRRTGNTEAFFGQGTRLTVV.

The chain carries TRBV6-5 and TRBJ1-4; unclear D gene. Germline lookup yields CDR1 MNHEY and CDR2 SVGAGI. The germline V and J ends were trimmed by 4 bases and 3 bases, with 6 bases remaining between them. The CDR3 has 13 amino acids. In DNA, the CDR3 is TGTGCCAGCAGTTCCCGGGCTAATGAAAAACTGTTTTTT. This sequence encodes CASSSRANEKLFF.

The count of this clone is one. The CDR3: CASSSDRKFYGYTF. CDR3 in DNA: TGTGCCAGCAGCTCGGACAGGAAATTCTATGGCTACACCTTC. The J gene is TRBJ1-2, the V gene TRBV6-5; 7 bases map to TRBD1. Trimming cost V 6 bases and J 4 bases; bases outside gene matches: 8. The CDR3 loop spans 14 amino acids. Germline V gene data show CDR1 as MNHEY and CDR2 as SVGAGI.